These T cell receptor beta chains were read from a single sample in a study of blood T cell repertoires in COVID-19. Measured with immunoSEQ multiplex PCR; TCRdb has only the in-frame clones, and not every one. The table shows approximately 180,000 clones, with approximately 85% occurring only once. Material for sequencing was peripheral blood. The source is a human donor with active or convalescent COVID-19. The donor label of this sample is uncertain. CDR3s include the opening cysteine and the closing phenylalanine or tryptophan.

v_gene: TRBV29-1
len: 18
CDR3aa: CSHIAVAGGPGSYNEQFF

v_gene: TRBV20-1
len: 11
CDR3aa: CSVGRNYGYTF

v_gene: TRBV7-9
len: 16
CDR3aa: CASSPQDRGAGNTIYF

v_gene: TRBV28
len: 11
CDR3aa: CASVAGQKAFF

v_gene: TRBV28
len: 13
CDR3aa: CASRSQVNTEAFF

v_gene: TRBV5-1
len: 14
CDR3aa: CASSLGDSGYGYTF

v_gene: TRBV6-4
len: 16
CDR3aa: CASSFPRVYSGNTIYF

v_gene: TRBV18
len: 14
CDR3aa: CASSLPDRTAEAFF

v_gene: TRBV7-9
len: 15
CDR3aa: CASSLGEKSNQPQHF

v_gene: TRBV3-1/TRBV3-2
len: 15
CDR3aa: CASSQVLGMSYEQYF

v_gene: TRBV6-1
len: 16
CDR3aa: CASSEVDRGRFSKLFF

v_gene: TRBV5-6
len: 14
CDR3aa: CASSFGGAKETQYF

v_gene: TRBV5-1
len: 15
CDR3aa: CASSLARGSYYEQYF

v_gene: TRBV2
len: 14
CDR3aa: CASSEDRVNTEAFF

v_gene: TRBV6-1
len: 13
CDR3aa: CASSEAPSGEQFF

v_gene: TRBV9
len: 15
CDR3aa: CASSADRGGAYEQYF

v_gene: TRBV7-2
len: 15
CDR3aa: CASSLATSGRVEQYF

v_gene: TRBV25-1
len: 13
CDR3aa: CASSERQYEKLFF

v_gene: TRBV3-1/TRBV3-2
len: 13
CDR3aa: CASSPYGTPGQYF

v_gene: TRBV6-5
len: 12
CDR3aa: CASSSNNSPLHF

v_gene: TRBV2
len: 14
CDR3aa: CASSDVLSYNEQFF

v_gene: TRBV6-1
len: 15
CDR3aa: CASSEARIGEGGYTF

v_gene: TRBV3-1/TRBV3-2
len: 16
CDR3aa: CASSQRAGQGHTEAFF

v_gene: TRBV29-1
len: 11
CDR3aa: CSVPNRDTIYF

v_gene: TRBV27
len: 13
CDR3aa: CASRLQLQEKLFF

v_gene: TRBV29-1
len: 11
CDR3aa: CSVVDTGELFF

v_gene: TRBV9
len: 15
CDR3aa: CASSLSWGVDYEQYF

v_gene: TRBV5-1
len: 16
CDR3aa: CASSLVGLRATGELFF

v_gene: TRBV7-9
len: 14
CDR3aa: CASSSLERAEKLFF

v_gene: TRBV4-2
len: 14
CDR3aa: CASSLQVVNTEAFF

v_gene: TRBV9
len: 14
CDR3aa: CASSTRTVGDTQYF

v_gene: TRBV19
len: 15
CDR3aa: CASSIAGQGAYEQYF

v_gene: TRBV7-9
len: 15
CDR3aa: CASSNRGTGANVLTF

v_gene: TRBV4-3
len: 16
CDR3aa: CASSQERAGGIDVLTF

v_gene: TRBV5-4
len: 15
CDR3aa: CASSQDSNSGNTIYF

v_gene: TRBV5-5
len: 20
CDR3aa: CASSALRQGAKTRSGNTIYF

v_gene: TRBV16
len: 13
CDR3aa: CASSPGQGVEQFF

v_gene: TRBV4-1
len: 14
CDR3aa: CASSQQTGRETQYF

v_gene: TRBV7-9
len: 15
CDR3aa: CASSPLAESTDTQYF

v_gene: TRBV7-3
len: 22
CDR3aa: CASSLVLGFVVWDSGRTDTQYF

v_gene: TRBV19
len: 12
CDR3aa: CASAGGSSTQYF

v_gene: TRBV30
len: 13
CDR3aa: CAWSVHRGTGYTF

v_gene: TRBV7-6
len: 16
CDR3aa: CASSQAITTGTGELFF

v_gene: TRBV5-1
len: 14
CDR3aa: CASSGVAGVDEQFF

v_gene: TRBV7-2
len: 14
CDR3aa: CASSLTGVSHEQYF

v_gene: TRBV4-2
len: 15
CDR3aa: CASSRSLADTDTQYF

v_gene: TRBV10-3
len: 16
CDR3aa: CAISDGQGQGANVLTF

v_gene: TRBV15
len: 15
CDR3aa: CATSPRQSQNSPLHF

v_gene: TRBV12-5
len: 13
CDR3aa: CASGVRDSYGYTF

v_gene: TRBV27
len: 14
CDR3aa: CASSSRRQGTGYTF

v_gene: TRBV7-9
len: 17
CDR3aa: CASSWGTGRRSSGGYTF

v_gene: TRBV28
len: 14
CDR3aa: CASRKDFSNQPQHF